The clone carrying this TCR beta chain was seen many times. The antigen is undetermined. This record comes from a study of T cells in Graves' hyperthyroidism and ophthalmopathy. Across the whole study: The initial diagnosis was the point when peripheral blood was collected, ahead of any treatment. Broader study findings: Onset of ophthalmopathy came a median 6.5 months after the model predicted it.

The V end was cut by 0 bases, the J end by 9 bases, with 17 bases between. This CDR3 comprises 15 residues. Germline assignment: CDR1 KGHSH and CDR2 LQKENI. Uncontrolled infection, other autoimmune disease, pregnancy or lactation led to exclusion. The PBMCs studied were ones that came from about 9.9 ml fresh peripheral blood. It was RNA transcripts that yielded the amplified TCR beta CDR3 regions. HTBI primers drove first-round RT-PCR of the TCR CDR3. TCRdb re-called the multiplex PCR reads through MiXCR, storing one row per CDR3 protein. The table lists about 520,000 distinct CDR3 sequences, 20% to 25% of them singletons.

This chain joins TRBV18 and TRBJ1-2, with D tentatively TRBD1 (6 bases). This sequence originates from a man younger than 35 with Graves' hyperthyroidism. The sequencing sample was made of blood. CDR3 amino acids: CASSPPAGARYSYTF. In DNA, the CDR3 is TGTGCCAGCTCACCACCAGCAGGGGCGAGGTACAGCTACACCTTC.